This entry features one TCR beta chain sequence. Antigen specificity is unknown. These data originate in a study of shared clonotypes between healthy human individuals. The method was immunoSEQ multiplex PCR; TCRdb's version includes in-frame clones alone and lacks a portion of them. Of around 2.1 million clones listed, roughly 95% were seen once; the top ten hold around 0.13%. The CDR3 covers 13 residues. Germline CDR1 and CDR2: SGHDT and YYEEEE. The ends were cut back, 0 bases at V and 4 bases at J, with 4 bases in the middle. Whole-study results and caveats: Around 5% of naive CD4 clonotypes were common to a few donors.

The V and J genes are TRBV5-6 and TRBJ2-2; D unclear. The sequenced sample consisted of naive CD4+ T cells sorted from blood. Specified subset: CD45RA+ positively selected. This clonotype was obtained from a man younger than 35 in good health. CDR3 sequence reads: CASSLGTTGELFF. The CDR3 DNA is TGTGCCAGCAGCTTGGGGACCACCGGGGAGCTGTTTTTT.